This entry describes one T cell receptor (beta chain). Its binding antigen is unknown. No much larger clone exists at a distance of one base, and base qualities are not known. Library prep was done by PCR. Sequencing used an Illumina HiSeq 2500. To normalize quantification of the TCRbeta repertoire, the TCR libraries were built with molecular barcoding that relied on unique molecular identifiers. Using fastp trimming at Q25 and MiXCR clonotype assembly, TCRdb reanalyzed the public sequencing data and kept in-frame beta chains. One record per CDR3 amino acid sequence lists the most common genes and DNA. Here the sample has 550,000 to 800,000 distinct CDR3 sequences; 13% occur a single time. About 0.79% of the sample rests with the top ten. These data come from a study of T-cell reconstitution after alpha-beta-depleted transplantation in children (TCRdb year 2016). In terms of the full investigation: The study quantitatively tracked T-cell immune reconstitution after TCRalphabeta/CD19-depleted allogeneic hematopoietic cell transplantation in children using TCR repertoire profiling.

The intended sense of this specimen's treatment or condition label: allogeneic hematopoietic cell transplantation with graft depleted of TCRalphabeta T cells and CD19 B cells. The transplant recipients were children given TCRalphabeta/CD19-depleted allogeneic hematopoietic cell grafts. Overall study outcomes, separate from this receptor: The frequencies of hyperexpanded clones fell over the following months, and after one year, T-cell counts and TCRbeta diversity were mostly attributed to newly produced T cells. In some patients, high TCRbeta diversity at day 60 was attributed to recipient T cells and intrathymic progenitors that had survived conditioning. About two months after transplant, the apparently early recovery of alphabetaT-cell counts reportedly depended on just several hundred clones that had expanded rapidly and came from non-depleted graft cells.

The specimen comprised PBMCs, sampled before TCRalphabeta/CD19-depleted stem cell transplant. The clonotype originates from a girl aged 2 to 9 with congenital amegakaryocytic thrombocytopenia, due to receive a stem cell transplant.

The DNA reads as follows: TGTGCCATCGGAGTGGGCATCACCGGGGAGCTGTTTTTT. This gives the protein CAIGVGITGELFF. The rearrangement combines TRBV28 with TRBJ2-2; the D gene is unclear. The CDR3, cysteine through phenylalanine, is 13 amino acids long. Only the CDR3 DNA stays, 39 bases, in frame from base 1. V drops 10 bases and J drops 4 bases, leaving 13 bases in between. Based on the germline V gene, the CDR1 and CDR2 sequences are MDHEN and SYDVKM.